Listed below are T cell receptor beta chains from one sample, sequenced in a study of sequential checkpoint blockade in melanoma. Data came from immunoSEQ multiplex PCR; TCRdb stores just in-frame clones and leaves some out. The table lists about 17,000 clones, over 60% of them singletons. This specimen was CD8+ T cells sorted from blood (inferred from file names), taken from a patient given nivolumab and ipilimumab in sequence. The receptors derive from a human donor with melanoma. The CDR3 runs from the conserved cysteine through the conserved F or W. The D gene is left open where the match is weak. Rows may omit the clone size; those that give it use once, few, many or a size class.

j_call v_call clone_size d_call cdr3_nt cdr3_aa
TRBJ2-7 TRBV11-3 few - TGTGCCAGCAGCTTTTCCCCGACAGAGCAGTACTTC CASSFSPTEQYF
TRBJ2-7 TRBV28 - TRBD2 TGTGCCAGCAGTCTTAGTGGACTAGCGGGAGCCTACGAGCAGTACTTC CASSLSGLAGAYEQYF
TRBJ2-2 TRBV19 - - TGTGCCAGCACGCGACCCGGGACAATAAGCACCGGGGAGCTGTTTTTT CASTRPGTISTGELFF
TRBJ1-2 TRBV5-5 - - TGTGCCAGCAGCCCAAGGGGGGGCGGGGGCTATGGCTACACCTTC CASSPRGGGGYGYTF
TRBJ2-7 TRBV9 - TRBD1 TGTGCCAGCAGCGTAGACTTAAGGACAGGGACCTACGAGCAGTACTTC CASSVDLRTGTYEQYF
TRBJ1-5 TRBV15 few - TGTGCCACCAGCAGTCACAGTAATCAGCCCCAGCATTTT CATSSHSNQPQHF
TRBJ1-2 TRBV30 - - TGTGCCTGGATAGGTTTGGAAATACAGGGAGCGACAGGCTACACCTTC CAWIGLEIQGATGYTF
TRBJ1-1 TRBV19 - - TGTGCCAGTAGTATAGATCTCGGGTTTACTGAAGCTTTCTTT CASSIDLGFTEAFF
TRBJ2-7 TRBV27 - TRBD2 TGTGCCAGCAGTTTACGAGGGAGGGTCTACGAGCAGTACTTC CASSLRGRVYEQYF
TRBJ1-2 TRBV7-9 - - TGTGCCAGCAGCTTAGTCATTGAGTACTATGGCTACACCTTC CASSLVIEYYGYTF
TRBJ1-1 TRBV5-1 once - TGCGCCAGCAGCTTGGTGGCAGGCGATTACACTGAAGCTTTCTTT CASSLVAGDYTEAFF
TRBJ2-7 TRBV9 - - TGTGCCAGCAGCGAGGAGCCAACCTACGAGCAGTACTTC CASSEEPTYEQYF
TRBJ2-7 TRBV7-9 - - TGTGCCAGCAGCCTGGACAGGGAGGGCTACGAGCAGTACTTC CASSLDREGYEQYF
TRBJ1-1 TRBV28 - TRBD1 TGTGCCAGCAGCCCCCTGGACAGGTCGAACACTGAAGCTTTCTTT CASSPLDRSNTEAFF
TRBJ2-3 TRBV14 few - TGTGCCAGCAGCCAAGAGAGGTCGGATACGCAGTATTTT CASSQERSDTQYF
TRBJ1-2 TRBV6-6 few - TGTGCCAGCACCTTGACAGAAGGGAATGGCTACACCTTC CASTLTEGNGYTF
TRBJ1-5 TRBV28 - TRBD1 TGTGCCAGCAGTTTCAACGTCCGGGACAGGGAGAGTCAGCCCCAGCATTTT CASSFNVRDRESQPQHF
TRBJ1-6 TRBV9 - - TGTGCCAGCAGCGTAGCTGGGGCCCCTAATTCACCCCTCCACTTT CASSVAGAPNSPLHF
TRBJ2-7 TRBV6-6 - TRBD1 TGTGCCAGCAGTTACCCCAGGACAGGGGAAGAGCAGTACTTC CASSYPRTGEEQYF
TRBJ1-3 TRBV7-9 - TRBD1 TGTGCCAGCAGCACAGTTAGACAGGGGGCGCGCGGAAACACCATATATTTT CASSTVRQGARGNTIYF
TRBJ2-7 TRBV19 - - TGTGCCAGTAGTGCCTGGGACTTTGGCTCGGGGCAGTACTTC CASSAWDFGSGQYF
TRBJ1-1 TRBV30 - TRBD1 TGTGCCTGGGGAAGGACAGGGATAATTGAAGCTTTCTTT CAWGRTGIIEAFF
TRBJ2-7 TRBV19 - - TGTGCCAGTAGTGGACCGGGACTCCCCTACGAGCAGTACTTC CASSGPGLPYEQYF
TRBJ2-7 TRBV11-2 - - TGTGCCAGCAGCTTAGATCTCATGGGACTGTTTACCTACGAGCAGTACTTC CASSLDLMGLFTYEQYF
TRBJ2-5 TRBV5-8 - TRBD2 TGTGCCAGCAGCCCGGGACTAGCGGCACAAGAGACCCAGTACTTC CASSPGLAAQETQYF
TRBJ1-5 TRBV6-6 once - TGTGCCAGCAGTATGTCCGAGGGCAATCAGCCCCAGCATTTT CASSMSEGNQPQHF
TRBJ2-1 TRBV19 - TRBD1 TGTGCCAGTAGTGGGACAGAGGAGCGATCCTACAATCAGCAGTTCTTC CASSGTEERSYNQQFF
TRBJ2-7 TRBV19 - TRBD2 TGTGCCAGTAGTATGTACGGGAGGGCTTACGAGCAGTACTTC CASSMYGRAYEQYF
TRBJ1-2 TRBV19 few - TGTGCCAGTAGTACTAGGACAGACAACTATGGCTACACCTTC CASSTRTDNYGYTF
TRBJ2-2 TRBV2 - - TGTGCCAGCAGTGACCCAACAGGGCCCGGGGAGCTGTTTTTT CASSDPTGPGELFF
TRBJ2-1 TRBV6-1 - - TGTGCCAGCAGTGACCAGACAGTTAGCTCCTACAATGAGCAGTTCTTC CASSDQTVSSYNEQFF
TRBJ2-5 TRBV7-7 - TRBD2 TGTGCTAGCAGACGACTAGCGGGAGGGCAAGAGACCCAGTACTTC CASRRLAGGQETQYF
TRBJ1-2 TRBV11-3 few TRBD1 TGTGCCAGCAGCCTGGGACAGTTTTCTAACTATGGCTACACCTTC CASSLGQFSNYGYTF
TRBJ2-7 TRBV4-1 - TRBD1 TGCGCCAGCAGCCGGATCCAGGGGGACACCTACGAGCAGTACTTC CASSRIQGDTYEQYF
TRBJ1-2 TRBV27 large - TGTGCCAGCAGTTTAATTGACCCGGGGGGTGTTTATGGCTACACCTTC CASSLIDPGGVYGYTF
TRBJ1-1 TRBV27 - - TGTGCCAGCAGTGGAACAGGCTCTGAAGCTTTCTTT CASSGTGSEAFF
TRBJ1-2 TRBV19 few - TGTGCCAGTACCCCGACTCAGAAGCCGGCTGGCTACACCTTC CASTPTQKPAGYTF
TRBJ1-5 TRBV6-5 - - TGTGCCAGCAGCCTCGACAGAAATCAGCCCCAGCATTTT CASSLDRNQPQHF
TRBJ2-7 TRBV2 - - TGTGCCAGCAGTGACCCCAGCGGTTACGAGCAGTACTTC CASSDPSGYEQYF
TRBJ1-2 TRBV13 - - TGTGCCAGCAGCCTAAACAGGGACGACTATGGCTACACCTTC CASSLNRDDYGYTF
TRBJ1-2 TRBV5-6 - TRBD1 TGTGCCAGCAGTTCCCGGGACAGGGCTTATGGCTACACCTTC CASSSRDRAYGYTF
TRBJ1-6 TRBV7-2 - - TGTGCCAGCAGCTTAAAGGAGGATTCACCCCTCCACTTT CASSLKEDSPLHF
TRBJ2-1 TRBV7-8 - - TGTGCCAGCAGCTTAACCGAGAGCTCCTACAATGAGCAGTTCTTC CASSLTESSYNEQFF
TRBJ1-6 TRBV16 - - TGTGCCAGCAGCCAACCAGGGGATAAGATGGTCGATAATTCACCCCTCCACTTT CASSQPGDKMVDNSPLHF
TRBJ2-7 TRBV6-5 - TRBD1 TGTGCCAACTTCCTCGGGGACAGGGTGTACGAGCAGTACTTC CANFLGDRVYEQYF
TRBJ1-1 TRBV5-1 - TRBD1 TGCGCCAGCAGCCCCAGGGGGCAGGGTGGGGACACTGAAGCTTTCTTT CASSPRGQGGDTEAFF